This TCR beta chain came from a study of blood T cell repertoires in COVID-19. On the study more broadly: Acute-phase and convalescent COVID-19 samples originated in the United States, Italy and Spain.

This clone was seen a single time. In the original workflow: Cell counts per sample came from amplifying reference gene primers. This table comes from immunoSEQ multiplex PCR, and its TCRdb copy is limited to in-frame clones, with some not included. Clone size and V and J calls were adopted from that table, with D and trimming inferred from the DNA. The table has hundreds of thousands of clones, 90% seen once. CDR3 length: 15 residues. Trimming removed 2 bases at V and 3 bases at J, with 14 bases between. Germline V gene data show CDR1 as MNHEY and CDR2 as SVGEGT. Everyone who took part was 18 to 89 years old, and they came from 24 US areas. Cohorts were based on clinical histories the participants reported.

Sequencing was performed on PBMCs or T cells enriched from blood (not recorded which). The chain carries TRBV6-2 or TRBV6-3 and TRBJ2-7; D may be TRBD1 (6 bases). The receptor's source is a man aged 60-69 years who had recovered from COVID-19. CDR3 bases: TGTGCCAGCAGTTACCCGCGAACAGGGAGCTACGAGCAGTACTTC. Translating gives CASSYPRTGSYEQYF.